The 14 T cell receptor beta chains below were found in one sample sequenced in a study of spatial heterogeneity in lung cancer. Time point denoted: sample taken at primary tumor resection. Sequencing was performed on whole RNA extracted from tumor and nontumor lung tissue, or from frozen PBMC, and the material was left unsorted. Via MiXCR, TCRdb re-called the 5' RACE reads, giving one row per CDR3 protein. The sample consists of tens of thousands of distinct CDR3 sequences, about an eighth of them appearing once. This specimen consisted of PBMCs, obtained at surgery. These receptors all stem from a male donor with early-stage non-small cell lung cancer.

This clonotype was observed a handful of times. This chain uses TRBV5-5 with TRBJ2-7, with 10 bases identical to TRBD1. This CDR3 has 14 amino acids. Germline V gene data show CDR1 as SGHKS and CDR2 as YYEKEE (reference sequence). The V segment lost 0 bases and the J segment 4 bases; nucleotides outside the gene matches: 1. The CDR3 sequence: CASSLGGQGYEQYF. The CDR3 DNA reads as TGTGCCAGCAGCTTGGGGGGACAGGGGTACGAGCAGTACTTC.

Regarding this clonotype: This may stem from a read error, because a much larger clone lies one nucleotide away. V usage is TRBV7-2 and J usage is TRBJ2-4, with D perhaps TRBD1 (5 bases). The V and J ends lost 2 bases and 1 base respectively, with 12 bases between them. The CDR3 consists of 16 residues. Per the germline V gene, CDR1 is SGHTA and CDR2 is FQGNSA. DNA for the CDR3: TGTGCCAGCAGCTTAATAGGCAGGGCGGCCAAAAACATTCAGTACTTC. As protein: CASSLIGRAAKNIQYF.

This clonotype was detected only a few times. The chain carries TRBV29-1 and TRBJ2-5; 8 nucleotides line up with TRBD1. The CDR3 sequence is 13 residues long. Per the germline V gene, CDR1 is SQVTM and CDR2 is ANQGSEA. V shed 7 bases, J shed 2 bases, and the junction held 6 bases outside the gene matches. This CDR3 reads CSADRGGQETQYF. The CDR3 coding sequence is TGCAGCGCCGACAGGGGAGGTCAAGAGACCCAGTACTTC.

This clonotype was picked up one time. This chain links TRBV12-3 or TRBV12-4 with TRBJ2-3; a possible D gene is TRBD1 (5 bases). The CDR3 contains 13 residues. V gave up 6 bases and J gave up 1 base, with 8 bases separating them. The CDR3 reads CASRRGGTDTQYF. The CDR3, as DNA: TGTGCCAGCAGAAGGGGCGGCACAGATACGCAGTATTTT.

This clonotype came up a few times. The chain is built from TRBV5-4 and TRBJ2-3; D gene uncertain. The CDR3 runs to 14 residues. Trimming took off 0 bases at V and 2 bases at J, with 7 bases between the two ends. Germline CDR1 and CDR2: SGHNT and YYREEE (reference sequence). CDR3: CASSLAATTDTQYF. In DNA form, the CDR3 reads TGTGCCAGCAGCTTGGCCGCAACCACAGATACGCAGTATTTT.

The chain has TRBV12-3 or TRBV12-4 and TRBJ2-7, with 7 positions matching TRBD1. The junction had 6 bases not matched to a gene; V was cut back by 4 bases and J by 0 bases. This CDR3 is built from 15 residues. CDR3 sequence reads: CASSSIRDSSYEQYF. The CDR3 nucleotides are TGTGCCAGCAGTTCCATCCGGGACAGCTCCTACGAGCAGTACTTC.

This chain connects TRBV20-1 to TRBJ2-7, with D possibly being TRBD1 (6 bases). CDR1 is DFQATT and CDR2 is SNEGSKA in the germline V gene (reference sequence). This CDR3 comprises 14 residues. Trimming shortened V by 1 base and J by 3 bases, and 13 bases separated the two germline ends. The CDR3 protein is CSARVLGASYEQYF. In nucleotides, the CDR3 is TGCAGTGCTAGAGTTTTGGGGGCAAGCTACGAGCAGTACTTC.

This chain uses TRBV10-3 with TRBJ2-1, with a weak D call TRBD2 (6 bases). Germline V CDR1 and CDR2: ENHRY, SYGVKD. CDR3 length equals 11 residues. V was clipped by 8 bases and J by 4 bases, with 6 bases between them. The CDR3 nucleotides read TGTGCCATCGGGGGGTACAATGAGCAGTTCTTC. It specifies CAIGGYNEQFF.

In this sample, this clonotype turned up a few times. V gene TRBV28 combines with J gene TRBJ2-7; 8 positions agree with TRBD1. CDR3 length: 14 residues. Germline trimming cut 5 bases from V and 3 bases from J; bases unmatched to any gene: 6. Germline CDR1 reads MDHEN; CDR2 reads SYDVKM. In DNA form, the CDR3 reads TGTGCCAGCAGTCTCCAGGGGGCTGGCTACGAGCAGTACTTC. Translation: CASSLQGAGYEQYF.

This clonotype came up once. The chain links TRBV2 to TRBJ1-1; TRBD1 agrees at 9 bases. Trimming at V came to 6 bases and at J to 4 bases, leaving 3 bases not matched to a gene. The CDR3 length is 13 residues. In germline, CDR1 is SNHLY, CDR2 FYNNEI. The CDR3 here is CASSRDRATEAFF. The CDR3 coding sequence is TGTGCCAGCAGCCGGGACAGGGCCACTGAAGCTTTCTTT.

The chain is built from TRBV5-1 and TRBJ1-1, with D hard to call. The CDR3 is 14 amino acids. Trimming removed 0 bases at V and 5 bases at J, with 11 bases between. Germline V CDR1 and CDR2: SGHRS, YFSETQ. In DNA, the CDR3 is TGCGCCAGCAGCTTGGGGGCGGGAGAGACTGAAGCTTTCTTT. Residues: CASSLGAGETEAFF.

This clonotype was observed at least ten times. The chain's CDR3 is CAIRNTRGPYEQYF. As DNA, the CDR3 is TGTGCCATCAGGAACACAAGGGGTCCCTACGAGCAGTACTTC. The chain links TRBV10-3 to TRBJ2-7, with D maybe TRBD1 (5 bases). This CDR3 has 14 residues. Germline CDR1 and CDR2: ENHRY and SYGVKD. Trimming left V 6 bases short and J 2 bases short, with 14 bases between.

The rearrangement uses TRBV14 and TRBJ1-5; 7 bases line up with TRBD1. V was pared by 4 bases and J by 7 bases, with 19 bases of the junction left unmatched. The CDR3 has 18 residues. The germline V gene has CDR1 SGHDN and CDR2 FVKESK. The DNA of the CDR3 is TGTGCCAGCAGCCTAGATTTCGGGCACAGGGGCGTCATACAGCCCCAGCATTTT. This gives the protein CASSLDFGHRGVIQPQHF.

As for this clonotype: The junction does not match germline at one end; this may be a read error. The V call is TRBV4-2, the J call TRBJ2-3, with D possibly matching TRBD1 (6 bases). From germline, CDR1 is LGHNA and CDR2 YNFKEQ. This CDR3 is built from 19 residues. CDR3 in DNA: TGTGCCAGCAGCCAGGCCCCGACCCTACAGGGCCCCGGAACAGTTACGCAGTATTTT. Protein product: CASSQAPTLQGPGTVTQYF.